The T cell receptor beta chain under discussion was sequenced for a study of vaccination and CD4 T cells after COVID-19 (dated 2022 in TCRdb). Regarding the study in general: SARS-CoV-2 positivity had been established in the convalescent patients by nasal swab PCR, and mild disease was recorded in roughly ten of these patients and severe disease in one. Participants got two doses of the Pfizer-BioNTech BNT162b2 vaccine (n=8) or two doses of the Moderna mRNA-1273 vaccine (n=2). The convalescent cohort included six males and four females, with two Hispanic individuals, seven Caucasians, two Asians and one multiracial person. In under twelve COVID-19 convalescent patients and a few infection-naive healthy vaccine recipients, researchers compared the spike-specific CD4+ TCR repertoire from before mRNA vaccination with the repertoire from after. Control cultures received a CEFX viral epitope pool as the positive control, an HIV-1 Nef peptide pool as the negative control, or no peptide. The cultures were stimulated with overlapping spike peptide pools from SARS-CoV-2 and from the common cold coronaviruses HCoV-NL63, HCoV-OC43 and HCoV-229E. Post-vaccine blood samples were taken a median of around 70 days after the second vaccine dose, with a range of about 12 to 250 days. Post-COVID blood samples were collected from convalescent patients a median of around 100 days after diagnosis, with a range of about 35 to 180 days. The paper as a whole reports these results and caveats: Although the median number of SARS-CoV-2-reactive clonotypes went up from fewer than 25 after infection to 38 after vaccination, the increase was not significant. In convalescent patients, nearly all vaccine-specific clones (304 of 307) were found to be mono-reactive for SARS-CoV-2 spike rather than cross-reactive with common cold coronaviruses. In convalescent patients, a median approximately 83% of post-vaccine SARS-CoV-2-reactive clones were detected only after vaccination, suggesting vaccine-specific priming. The number of convalescent patients in the study was relatively small, and the study did not examine early timepoints following natural infection.

Inclusive of the bounding cysteine and phenylalanine, the CDR3 is 15 residues long. Kept here is only the CDR3 DNA, which spans 45 bases and is read in frame from base 1. Per the germline V gene (reference sequence), LNHDA is the CDR1 and SQIVND is the CDR2. Cut back by 2 bases and 5 bases, the V and J ends lie 13 bases apart. The library was built by means of PCR. At the Johns Hopkins FTIC core, DNA from the cultured CD4+ T cells underwent TCR sequencing with the Oncomine TCR Beta short-read assay. The QIAamp micro DNA kit was used to extract genomic DNA from the cultured CD4+ T cells. Oncomine TCR Beta libraries from cultured CD4+ T cells were pooled with unique dual indexes and sequenced on an Illumina iSeq 100. The authors processed their data as follows. Non-productive sequences were filtered out, and CDR3s that did not start with C, did not end with F or W, or were shorter than 7 amino acids were discarded. The MANAFEST web application identified antigen-specific clonotypes by comparing peptide-stimulated wells against reference wells and other culture wells. An FDR below 0.05, an odds ratio above 5, and a productive frequency above 0.1% in at least two of three replicate wells were required for clones to be considered positive. Cross-reactive clonotypes were defined as significantly expanded in both SARS-CoV-2 spike wells and at least one common cold coronavirus spike condition. Similarity between CDR3 sequences was evaluated in R version 3.6.1 using Levenshtein distances (stringdist) and unrooted phylogenetic trees (ape). TCRdb trimmed public reads at Q25 via fastp, called clones via MiXCR and kept in-frame beta chains. Each entry is one CDR3 protein sequence, shown with its most common DNA and genes. Clone size and V and J calls follow TCRdb, not the original study. In all, the sample holds about 21,000 distinct CDR3 sequences, and 40% to 50% of those were seen once. 20% to 30% of the sample goes to the ten largest clones.

The intended sense of this specimen's treatment or condition label: roughly ten-day PBMC culture with coronavirus spike peptide pools or control peptides (ViraFEST assay). The ViraFEST assay, used in the study, expanded antigen-specific T cells with peptide pools and then identified the expanded clonotypes through TCR sequencing. The convalescent patients' positive SARS-CoV-2 PCR tests fell between March and December 2020, which was before the Alpha, Beta and Delta variants emerged in the United States. PBMCs were cultured at a few million per well in IMDM supplemented with approximately 5% human AB serum and around 9.5 IU/ml IL-2, with around 10 ug/ml peptide pools added. Half of the culture medium was replaced with fresh IL-2-containing medium on days 3 and 7. After approximately eleven days of culture, CD4+ T cells were isolated by negative selection using the EasySep CD4+ T cell isolation kit. Ficoll-Paque Plus gradient centrifugation was used to isolate PBMCs from whole blood, and the isolated PBMCs were then either used fresh or cryopreserved at -140C. Culture conditions were generally each tested in triplicate wells.

As concerns this clonotype: The antigen this receptor binds is unknown. Per-base qualities were not stored, and no clone one base away is much larger.

The sequencing used CD4+ T cells from blood, cultured in vitro, collected before SARS-CoV-2 vaccination. The rearranged segments are TRBV19 and TRBJ2-1; the D match is possibly TRBD1 or TRBD2, with 6 bases aligned in each. The TCR sequence derives from a human donor who had recovered from COVID-19. The DNA is as follows: TGTGCCAGTAGTATATCTTCCGGGGGCCACAATGAGCAGTTCTTC. The encoded protein is CASSISSGGHNEQFF. This CDR3, with the reference TRBV19 and TRBJ2-1 proteins standing in past its ends, gives the full variable domain DGGITQSPKYLFRKEGQNVTLSCEQNLNHDAMYWYRQDPGQGLRLIYYSQIVNDFQKGDIAEGYSVSREKKESFPLTVTSAQKNPTAFYLCASSISSGGHNEQFFGPGTRLTVL.